Described below is a single T cell receptor beta chain sequence and its context. Its matching antigen is unknown. Method: immunoSEQ multiplex PCR; TCRdb's copy keeps in-frame clones and lacks some. The table records some 210,000 clones, roughly 83% of them present only once. The data were obtained in a study of cytomegalovirus exposure and HLA in healthy donors. Study context: The 600 to 800 first-cohort repertoires shared a platform with the approximately 120 validation repertoires, as reported in a later analysis.

V trimming: 3 bases; J trimming: 2 bases; junction bases outside the gene matches: 6. This CDR3 is built from 15 residues. Germline values: CDR1 MGHDK, CDR2 SYGVNS. Study results and limitations: Specific recognition of CMV antigens was confirmed in vitro for a few chains (all CMV-associated).

The rearrangement uses TRBV25-1 and TRBJ1-2; TRBD1 matches 7 bases. The sequence derives from a woman aged 18-29 years in good health and CMV-seronegative. Source material: PBMCs. CDR3 residues: CASSDTGTENYGYTF. CDR3 sequence (DNA): TGTGCCAGCAGTGATACCGGGACAGAGAACTATGGCTACACCTTC.